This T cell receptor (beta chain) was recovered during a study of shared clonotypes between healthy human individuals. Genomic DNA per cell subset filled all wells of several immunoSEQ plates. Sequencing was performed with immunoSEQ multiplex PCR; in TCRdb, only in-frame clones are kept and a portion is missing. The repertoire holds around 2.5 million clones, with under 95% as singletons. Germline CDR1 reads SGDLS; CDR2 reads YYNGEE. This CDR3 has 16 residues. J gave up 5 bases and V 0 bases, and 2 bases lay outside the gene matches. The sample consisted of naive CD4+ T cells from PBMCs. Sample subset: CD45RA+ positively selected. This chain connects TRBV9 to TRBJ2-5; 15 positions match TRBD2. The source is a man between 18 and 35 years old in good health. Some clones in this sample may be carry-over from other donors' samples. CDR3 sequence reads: CASSVVGTSGRETQYF. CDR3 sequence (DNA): TGTGCCAGCAGCGTAGTCGGGACTAGCGGGAGGGAGACCCAGTACTTC.